The 22 T cell receptor beta chains reported below all come from one sample, sequenced in a study of T cell responses to AZD1222 COVID-19 vaccine. TCRdb keeps only in-frame clones here, not all; method: immunoSEQ multiplex PCR. The repertoire holds some 150,000 clones, with roughly nine tenths as singletons. This specimen was peripheral blood, taken 28 days after the second AZD1222 dose. The receptors were gathered from an adult who received the AZD1222 COVID-19 vaccine.

The rearrangement joins TRBV6-1 to TRBJ1-2; maybe TRBD1 (5 bases). Trimming took 2 bases from V and 8 from J, leaving 15 bases between them. Germline CDR1 is MNHNS and CDR2 is SASEGT. The CDR3 extends over 14 amino acids. The CDR3 loop reads CASSELKGPFGYTF. CDR3 bases: TGTGCCAGCAGTGAACTCAAGGGGCCCTTCGGCTACACCTTC.

The chain is built from TRBV24-1 and TRBJ2-7; maybe TRBD2 (6 bases). Trimming stripped 5 bases from V and 4 bases from J, with 11 bases between. The CDR3 runs to 13 residues. Germline V gene sequence: CDR1 KGHDR, CDR2 SFDVKD. The CDR3 is CATSGGGGYEQYF. For the CDR3, the DNA is TGTGCCACCAGTGGGGGAGGAGGATACGAGCAGTACTTC.

CDR3 region: CASSFRAGLGYEQYF. CDR3 sequence (DNA): TGTGCCAGCAGTTTCCGAGCGGGTTTGGGGTACGAGCAGTACTTC. This chain uses TRBV28 with TRBJ2-7; tentatively, D is TRBD2 (6 bases). The germline V gene encodes CDR1 MDHEN and CDR2 SYDVKM. Trimming stripped 3 bases from V and 4 bases from J, with 16 bases between. The CDR3 has 15 amino acids.

This sequence joins TRBV5-4 and TRBJ1-2, with a possible D match to TRBD1 (5 bases). Germline V gene sequence: CDR1 SGHNT, CDR2 YYREEE (reference sequence). This CDR3 spans 16 amino acids. The V end lost 6 bases, the J end lost 2 bases, and 20 bases lay between the germline ends. The CDR3 DNA reads as TGTGCCAGCACCCCTCAGCAAGGGGAACCAAACTATGGCTACACCTTC. This codes for CASTPQQGEPNYGYTF.

The V call is TRBV28, the J call TRBJ1-5, with 10 bases identical to TRBD1. CDR1 and CDR2 (germline): MDHEN, SYDVKM. V was clipped by 4 bases and J by 4 bases; unmatched bases: 10. CDR3 length equals 17 residues. The CDR3 sequence: CASSSTGTGVLNQPQHF. In nucleotides, the CDR3 is TGTGCCAGCAGTTCCACCGGGACAGGGGTACTAAATCAGCCCCAGCATTTT. Complete variable domain (other parts from reference TRBV28 and TRBJ1-5): DVKVTQSSRYLVKRTGEKVFLECVQDMDHENMFWYRQDPGLGLRLIYFSYDVKMKEKGDIPEGYSVSREKKERFSLILESASTNQTSMYLCASSSTGTGVLNQPQHFGDGTRLSIL.

The rearrangement uses TRBV7-9 and TRBJ2-7; no reliable D call. The CDR3 has 15 residues. V was trimmed by 1 base and J by 6 bases, leaving 16 bases between them. Germline-derived CDR1 and CDR2 are SEHNR and FQNEAQ (reference sequence). The CDR3 reads CASSLDGLYGGEQYF. The CDR3 coding sequence is TGTGCCAGCAGCTTAGATGGCCTCTACGGTGGCGAGCAGTACTTC.

This chain links TRBV19 with TRBJ2-3; D is perhaps TRBD1 (5 bases). Trimming took off 4 bases at V and 0 bases at J, with 14 bases between the two ends. The germline gives CDR1 LNHDA, CDR2 SQIVND (reference sequence). CDR3 length: 16 residues. The CDR3 here is CASSNTGARSTDTQYF. CDR3 in DNA: TGTGCCAGTAGTAATACAGGAGCCCGTAGCACAGATACGCAGTATTTT.

The genes are TRBV29-1 and TRBJ2-3, with D possibly matching TRBD2 (6 bases). The germline V and J ends were trimmed by 6 bases and 1 base, with 14 bases remaining between them. In germline, CDR1 is SQVTM, CDR2 ANQGSEA. This CDR3 is built from 14 residues. In nucleotides, the CDR3 is TGCAGCGTACGTCGCGGGATAGGCACAGATACGCAGTATTTT. The encoded protein is CSVRRGIGTDTQYF.

The CDR3 sequence: CASSSGAGGYQETQYF. For the CDR3, the DNA is TGTGCCAGCAGCTCTGGGGCAGGGGGCTACCAAGAGACCCAGTACTTC. The rearrangement links TRBV9 to TRBJ2-5; 8 bases map to TRBD1. Germline V gene sequence: CDR1 SGDLS, CDR2 YYNGEE. V lost 4 bases to trimming and J lost 0 bases; unmatched junction nucleotides: 8. CDR3 size: 16 residues.

The rearrangement links TRBV7-2 to TRBJ2-7; 8 bases align to TRBD2. Per germline, CDR1 SGHTA and CDR2 FQGNSA. CDR3 length equals 17 residues. V lost 4 bases to trimming and J lost 6 bases; unmatched junction nucleotides: 17. CDR3 loop: CASSSLAGNRLGSEQYF. CDR3 in DNA: TGTGCCAGCAGCTCCTTAGCGGGAAATAGGTTAGGGAGCGAGCAGTACTTC.

V usage is TRBV7-3 and J usage is TRBJ2-5; no firm D call. The CDR3 has 13 residues. Germline loops: CDR1 SGHTA, CDR2 FQGTGA. The V and J ends lost 1 base and 5 bases respectively, with 8 bases between them. CDR3 in DNA: TGTGCCAGCAGCTTAATTATCGGGGAGACCCAGTACTTC. It specifies CASSLIIGETQYF.

The chain joins TRBV2 to TRBJ2-7; the D is unclear. The CDR3 has 14 residues. The V gene's germline CDR1 is SNHLY and CDR2 FYNNEI. The V and J ends lost 6 bases and 2 bases respectively, with 14 bases between them. The CDR3 sequence is CASRLTTAPYEQYF. CDR3 DNA: TGTGCCAGCAGGCTCACAACAGCTCCCTACGAGCAGTACTTC.

This chain connects TRBV7-7 to TRBJ2-7; the D call may be TRBD1 or TRBD2 (5 bases each). Trimming removed 1 base from V and 6 bases from J, with 10 bases in between. The length of the CDR3 is 13 residues. Looked up from germline, CDR1 is SSHAT and CDR2 is FNYEAQ (reference sequence). CDR3 protein: CASSLGLGVEQYF. The CDR3 region has the DNA TGTGCCAGCAGCTTAGGCTTGGGGGTCGAGCAGTACTTC. The variable domain in full, completed from reference TRBV7-7 and TRBJ2-7, reads GAGVSQSPRYKVTKRGQDVTLRCDPISSHATLYWYQQALGQGPEFLTYFNYEAQPDKSGLPSDRFSAERPEGSISTLTIQRTEQRDSAMYRCASSLGLGVEQYFGPGTRLTVT.

For the CDR3, the DNA is TGTGCCAGCTCGCTGGACAGGGCCCACGAGCAGTACTTC. It encodes CASSLDRAHEQYF. This rearrangement joins TRBV18 to TRBJ2-7; 8 nucleotides match TRBD1. The V and J ends lost 6 bases and 5 bases, in that order; junction bases with no gene match: 6. Germline lookup yields CDR1 KGHSH and CDR2 LQKENI. The CDR3 is 13 residues long. Based on the CDR3 plus reference TRBV18 and TRBJ2-7, the full variable domain is NAGVMQNPRHLVRRRGQEARLRCSPMKGHSHVYWYRQLPEEGLKFMVYLQKENIIDESGMPKERFSAEFPKEGPSILRIQQVVRGDSAAYFCASSLDRAHEQYFGPGTRLTVT.

The gene calls are TRBV27 and TRBJ1-2, with TRBD1 matching 10 bases. The CDR3 length is 14 residues. Looked up from germline, CDR1 is MNHEY and CDR2 is SMNVEV (reference sequence). J was trimmed by 7 bases and V by 7 bases; bases with no gene match: 9. The CDR3 bases are TGTGCCAGCACACTTCGACAGGGGGCGGCTGGCTACACCTTC. Protein sequence: CASTLRQGAAGYTF.

The chain employs TRBV7-8 and TRBJ2-1; 7 nucleotides agree with TRBD1. This CDR3 has 15 amino acids. CDR1 is SGHVS, CDR2 FQNEAQ, per germline. The J segment lost 4 bases and the V segment lost 4 bases, leaving 7 bases of the junction unmatched. The CDR3: CASSSGTARYNEQFF. CDR3 nucleotide sequence: TGTGCCAGCAGCTCAGGGACAGCTAGATACAATGAGCAGTTCTTC.

This clone was seen once. CDR3 nucleotide sequence: TGTGCCAGCAGTTGGGGGACCTTGCCGGGTTCCTACAATGAGCAGTTCTTC. Residues: CASSWGTLPGSYNEQFF. This chain uses TRBV2 with TRBJ2-1; D possibly uses TRBD1 or TRBD2 (5 bases each). Germline V lookup: CDR1 SNHLY, CDR2 FYNNEI. V lost 5 bases to trimming and J lost 1 base, with 18 bases between them. The length of the CDR3 is 17 residues.

The genes are TRBV5-4 and TRBJ1-1; D perhaps matches TRBD1 (6 bases). CDR3 size: 15 residues. Trimming cost V 4 bases and J 1 base, with 14 bases left between them. Germline CDR1 is SGHNT and CDR2 is YYREEE (reference sequence). The CDR3 DNA reads as TGTGCCAGCAGCCCGGCGGGGGCAGCGAACACTGAAGCTTTCTTT. Protein: CASSPAGAANTEAFF.

The chain employs TRBV28 and TRBJ1-5; D is undetermined. Looked up from germline, CDR1 is MDHEN and CDR2 is SYDVKM. This CDR3 region has 19 residues. V was pared by 6 bases and J by 0 bases, with 24 bases between. CDR3 protein: CASRPPLGQFLYSNQPQHF. Here the CDR3 DNA reads TGTGCCAGCAGACCCCCTCTCGGTCAGTTCCTTTATAGCAATCAGCCCCAGCATTTT. Full variable domain (rest looked up from reference TRBV28 and TRBJ1-5): DVKVTQSSRYLVKRTGEKVFLECVQDMDHENMFWYRQDPGLGLRLIYFSYDVKMKEKGDIPEGYSVSREKKERFSLILESASTNQTSMYLCASRPPLGQFLYSNQPQHFGDGTRLSIL.

The rearrangement links TRBV4-1 to TRBJ2-7; D gene unclear. V was cut by 0 bases and J by 3 bases, with 9 bases left in between. The CDR3 covers 14 residues. The germline gives CDR1 MGHRA, CDR2 YSYEKL. The CDR3 DNA reads as TGCGCCAGCAGCCAAGATGGAGCTGGCTACGAGCAGTACTTC. It specifies CASSQDGAGYEQYF.

This chain uses TRBV6-2 or TRBV6-3 with TRBJ2-6; D ambiguous. The CDR3 is made up of 18 amino acids. Germline CDR1 reads MNHEY; CDR2 reads SVGEGT. V was pared by 5 bases and J by 4 bases, with 21 bases between. This CDR3 is CASSDPGRASYGANVLTF. CDR3 coding DNA: TGTGCCAGCAGTGACCCCGGGCGAGCTTCGTACGGGGCCAACGTCCTGACTTTC.

The chain combines TRBV28 with TRBJ1-5; unclear D gene. Trimming stripped 4 bases from V and 2 bases from J, with 9 bases between. CDR1 MDHEN and CDR2 SYDVKM come from the germline V gene. The CDR3 extends over 14 amino acids. DNA of the CDR3: TGTGCCAGCAGTTCTGGGGTAGGCAATCAGCCCCAGCATTTT. Translated: CASSSGVGNQPQHF. Based on the CDR3 plus reference TRBV28 and TRBJ1-5, the full variable domain is DVKVTQSSRYLVKRTGEKVFLECVQDMDHENMFWYRQDPGLGLRLIYFSYDVKMKEKGDIPEGYSVSREKKERFSLILESASTNQTSMYLCASSSGVGNQPQHFGDGTRLSIL.